The source of this TCR beta chain is a study of OX40 agonist ivuxolimab in advanced cancers. This clone appeared a single time. In germline, CDR1 is MNHNS, CDR2 SASEGT. V dropped 2 bases and J dropped 4 bases, with 26 bases sitting between them. This CDR3 is 19 amino acids long. Only in-frame clones appear in the TCRdb table, and some are missing; sequencing was by immunoSEQ multiplex PCR. The data show tens of thousands of clones, about 80% seen once. V gene TRBV6-1 combines with J gene TRBJ1-2; perhaps TRBD1 as D (5 bases). Sample: CD4+ or CD8+ T cells sorted from blood, taken in a trial of the OX40 agonist ivuxolimab. The TCR comes from an adult with an advanced solid tumor such as melanoma, head and neck, liver or kidney cancer. The CDR3 spells CASSERPLGGTAVVYGYTF. CDR3 DNA: TGTGCCAGCAGTGAAAGGCCCCTCGGCGGGACGGCCGTCGTCTATGGCTACACCTTC.